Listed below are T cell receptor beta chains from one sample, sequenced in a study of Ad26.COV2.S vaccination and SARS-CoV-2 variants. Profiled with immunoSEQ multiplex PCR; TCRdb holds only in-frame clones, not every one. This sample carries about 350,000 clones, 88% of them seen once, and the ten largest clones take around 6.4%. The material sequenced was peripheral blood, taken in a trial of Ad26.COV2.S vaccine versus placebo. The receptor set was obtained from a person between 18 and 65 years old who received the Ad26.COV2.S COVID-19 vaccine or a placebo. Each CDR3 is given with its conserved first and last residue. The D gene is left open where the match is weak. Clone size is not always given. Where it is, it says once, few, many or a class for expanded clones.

CDR3 DNA: TGTGCCAGCAGCAAAGCGCATCCTAATGAAAAACTGTTTTTT
CDR3 protein: CASSKAHPNEKLFF
D gene: .
clone size: few
J gene: TRBJ1-4
V gene: TRBV21-1

CDR3 DNA: TGTGCCAGCAGTTTAGGGGGACTAGCGTACCGCAGTTTCTTC
CDR3 protein: CASSLGGLAYRSFF
D gene: TRBD2
clone size: .
J gene: TRBJ2-1
V gene: TRBV27

CDR3 DNA: TGTGCCAGCAGCGTAGTAGGGACAGGGCCCTCTGGAAACACCATATATTTT
CDR3 protein: CASSVVGTGPSGNTIYF
D gene: TRBD1
clone size: .
J gene: TRBJ1-3
V gene: TRBV9

CDR3 DNA: TGCGCCAGCAGCTGGGACATTGTGAACACTGAAGCTTTCTTT
CDR3 protein: CASSWDIVNTEAFF
D gene: .
clone size: .
J gene: TRBJ1-1
V gene: TRBV5-1

CDR3 DNA: TGCGCCAGCAGCCAAGTGCCCTACGAGCAGTACTTC
CDR3 protein: CASSQVPYEQYF
D gene: .
clone size: .
J gene: TRBJ2-7
V gene: TRBV4-3

CDR3 DNA: TGTGCCAGCAGCTTGGTAGGAACTAATGAAAAACTGTTTTTT
CDR3 protein: CASSLVGTNEKLFF
D gene: .
clone size: .
J gene: TRBJ1-4
V gene: TRBV5-4

CDR3 DNA: TGTGCCTGGAGTGGCCGGGACAACTATAATTCACCCCTCCACTTT
CDR3 protein: CAWSGRDNYNSPLHF
D gene: .
clone size: once
J gene: TRBJ1-6
V gene: TRBV30

CDR3 DNA: TGTGCCTCCCCGTCGGGGTCTCGACTATATGGCTACACCTTC
CDR3 protein: CASPSGSRLYGYTF
D gene: .
clone size: once
J gene: TRBJ1-2
V gene: TRBV30

CDR3 DNA: TGTGCCAGCAGCTCCGGGACTAGAATCTCCTACGAGCAGTACTTC
CDR3 protein: CASSSGTRISYEQYF
D gene: TRBD2
clone size: .
J gene: TRBJ2-7
V gene: TRBV7-2

CDR3 DNA: TGTGCCAGCAGTTCGTCGGATTGGGACCGCCTGGGATTCGGGCAGTATTTT
CDR3 protein: CASSSSDWDRLGFGQYF
D gene: .
clone size: .
J gene: TRBJ2-3
V gene: TRBV28

CDR3 DNA: TGTGCCAGCAGCTTAGAAGGTAGGGCTTCCCGCTCCTACGAGCAGTACTTC
CDR3 protein: CASSLEGRASRSYEQYF
D gene: .
clone size: .
J gene: TRBJ2-7
V gene: TRBV7-9

CDR3 DNA: TGTGCCAGCAGCCCAGGGGCGGGGAGCACAGATACGCAGTATTTT
CDR3 protein: CASSPGAGSTDTQYF
D gene: .
clone size: .
J gene: TRBJ2-3
V gene: TRBV7-8

CDR3 DNA: TGTGCCAGCAGCACTCGGGACAGGGGAAACACCATATATTTT
CDR3 protein: CASSTRDRGNTIYF
D gene: TRBD1
clone size: .
J gene: TRBJ1-3
V gene: TRBV9

CDR3 DNA: TGTGCCAGCAGGTCGAGCGGGGGGGAGACCCAGTACTTC
CDR3 protein: CASRSSGGETQYF
D gene: TRBD2
clone size: .
J gene: TRBJ2-5
V gene: TRBV12-3/TRBV12-4

CDR3 DNA: TGTGCCAGCAGTGTAACAGGGGGGCCAAATGAGCAGTTCTTC
CDR3 protein: CASSVTGGPNEQFF
D gene: TRBD1
clone size: .
J gene: TRBJ2-1
V gene: TRBV2

CDR3 DNA: TGTGCCAGTAGTACCAACGGGGCCTACCAAGAGACCCAGTACTTC
CDR3 protein: CASSTNGAYQETQYF
D gene: .
clone size: .
J gene: TRBJ2-5
V gene: TRBV19

CDR3 DNA: TGTGCCAGCAGCCAAGGCGTGTCAAGTACAGACTTAGCTGGGGCCAACGTCCTGACTTTC
CDR3 protein: CASSQGVSSTDLAGANVLTF
D gene: .
clone size: .
J gene: TRBJ2-6
V gene: TRBV4-2

CDR3 DNA: TGTGCCACGGACAGATCGAACACCGGGGAGCTGTTTTTT
CDR3 protein: CATDRSNTGELFF
D gene: .
clone size: few
J gene: TRBJ2-2
V gene: TRBV2

CDR3 DNA: TGCGCCAGCAGCCGGGACTTCCAAGTGGTGGCGGCGCAGTATTTT
CDR3 protein: CASSRDFQVVAAQYF
D gene: .
clone size: .
J gene: TRBJ2-3
V gene: TRBV10-2

CDR3 DNA: TGCGCCAGCAGCTTTGAGGGGGCGGCGGGGTGGACCCAGTACTTC
CDR3 protein: CASSFEGAAGWTQYF
D gene: .
clone size: .
J gene: TRBJ2-5
V gene: TRBV5-1

CDR3 DNA: TGTGCCAGCAGCCAAGTTGTCTTCCCCACCTACAATGAGCAGTTCTTC
CDR3 protein: CASSQVVFPTYNEQFF
D gene: .
clone size: .
J gene: TRBJ2-1
V gene: TRBV4-2

CDR3 DNA: TGTGCCTGGAGTGTAACAGGGGACACTGAAGCTTTCTTT
CDR3 protein: CAWSVTGDTEAFF
D gene: TRBD1
clone size: medium-sized
J gene: TRBJ1-1
V gene: TRBV30

CDR3 DNA: TGTGCCAGCAGCCTATATGGCAGGGGAGGGAACACCGGGGAGCTGTTTTTT
CDR3 protein: CASSLYGRGGNTGELFF
D gene: .
clone size: .
J gene: TRBJ2-2
V gene: TRBV4-2

CDR3 DNA: TGTGCCAGCTCATCTCAAGCGGGGGGGCCAGAGACCCAGTACTTC
CDR3 protein: CASSSQAGGPETQYF
D gene: TRBD2
clone size: once
J gene: TRBJ2-5
V gene: TRBV18

CDR3 DNA: TGTGCCATCAGTGAGTCGGTGGAGTCAAACACTGAAGCTTTCTTT
CDR3 protein: CAISESVESNTEAFF
D gene: .
clone size: .
J gene: TRBJ1-1
V gene: TRBV10-3

CDR3 DNA: TGTGCCAGCTACCCCGATGCGGGCAAGGTATTTTCAGATACGCAGTATTTT
CDR3 protein: CASYPDAGKVFSDTQYF
D gene: .
clone size: .
J gene: TRBJ2-3
V gene: TRBV2

CDR3 DNA: TGTGCCAGCAGTGCGGACAGGGGCCACGAGCAGTACTTC
CDR3 protein: CASSADRGHEQYF
D gene: TRBD1
clone size: .
J gene: TRBJ2-7
V gene: TRBV2

CDR3 DNA: TGTGCCAGCAGTGACGGTCTAGTTGCTACGCAGTATTTT
CDR3 protein: CASSDGLVATQYF
D gene: .
clone size: .
J gene: TRBJ2-3
V gene: TRBV6-4

CDR3 DNA: TGCAGTGCTAGTTTAGACCCCCGATATGAAACTGGAAACACCATATATTTT
CDR3 protein: CSASLDPRYETGNTIYF
D gene: .
clone size: .
J gene: TRBJ1-3
V gene: TRBV20-1

CDR3 DNA: TGTGCCAGCAGCGAGCGGGACAGGGGGCATGAAAAACTGTTTTTT
CDR3 protein: CASSERDRGHEKLFF
D gene: TRBD1
clone size: .
J gene: TRBJ1-4
V gene: TRBV9

CDR3 DNA: TGTGCCAGCAGTTACTCGACAGGGAATGGCTACACCTTC
CDR3 protein: CASSYSTGNGYTF
D gene: TRBD1
clone size: .
J gene: TRBJ1-2
V gene: TRBV6-2/TRBV6-3

CDR3 DNA: TGCAGCGAACTGACTAGCGGGAGCACAGATACGCAGTATTTT
CDR3 protein: CSELTSGSTDTQYF
D gene: TRBD2
clone size: .
J gene: TRBJ2-3
V gene: TRBV29-1

CDR3 DNA: TGCGCCAGCAGCCAAGACCAGGTTAACTATGGCTACACCTTC
CDR3 protein: CASSQDQVNYGYTF
D gene: .
clone size: many
J gene: TRBJ1-2
V gene: TRBV4-3

CDR3 DNA: TGTGCCTGGAGCCGTAGGGGGAATCAGCCCCAGCATTTT
CDR3 protein: CAWSRRGNQPQHF
D gene: .
clone size: .
J gene: TRBJ1-5
V gene: TRBV30

CDR3 DNA: TGCAGTGCTAGAGAGACAGCCCAGCATTTT
CDR3 protein: CSARETAQHF
D gene: .
clone size: .
J gene: TRBJ1-5
V gene: TRBV20-1

CDR3 DNA: TGTGCCAGTAGTGCTCGGGACAGGGGGCGGAGGACTGAAGCTTTCTTT
CDR3 protein: CASSARDRGRRTEAFF
D gene: TRBD1
clone size: .
J gene: TRBJ1-1
V gene: TRBV19

CDR3 DNA: TGTGCCACCAGCAGAGAACAGGTGGGCTACGAGCAGTACTTC
CDR3 protein: CATSREQVGYEQYF
D gene: .
clone size: .
J gene: TRBJ2-7
V gene: TRBV15

CDR3 DNA: TGCGCCAGCAGCTTGGAGGGGCAAAGCTCCTACAATGAGCAGTTCTTC
CDR3 protein: CASSLEGQSSYNEQFF
D gene: .
clone size: few
J gene: TRBJ2-1
V gene: TRBV5-1

CDR3 DNA: TGTGCCAGCAGCACAGGGTATGGCGCTGAAGCTTTCTTT
CDR3 protein: CASSTGYGAEAFF
D gene: .
clone size: .
J gene: TRBJ1-1
V gene: TRBV6-5

CDR3 DNA: TGTGCCAGCACGAACAGGGCGAACACTGAAGCTTTCTTT
CDR3 protein: CASTNRANTEAFF
D gene: .
clone size: .
J gene: TRBJ1-1
V gene: TRBV2

CDR3 DNA: TGTGCCAGCTCACCGTATTTGGGGCGGCGCTACACAGATACGCAGTATTTT
CDR3 protein: CASSPYLGRRYTDTQYF
D gene: .
clone size: once
J gene: TRBJ2-3
V gene: TRBV18

CDR3 DNA: TGTGCCAGCAGCTTAGTTAGGGGAATGAACACTGAAGCTTTCTTT
CDR3 protein: CASSLVRGMNTEAFF
D gene: .
clone size: .
J gene: TRBJ1-1
V gene: TRBV7-6

CDR3 DNA: TGCAGCGTTGGGACCGGGACAGGGGGTTTAGGCGGGGAGCTGTTTTTT
CDR3 protein: CSVGTGTGGLGGELFF
D gene: TRBD1
clone size: .
J gene: TRBJ2-2
V gene: TRBV29-1

CDR3 DNA: TGTGCCAGCAGCCTGGGACAGTACGGTGGCTACACCTTC
CDR3 protein: CASSLGQYGGYTF
D gene: TRBD1
clone size: few
J gene: TRBJ1-2
V gene: TRBV7-9

CDR3 DNA: TGTGCCAGCACCGCCCTGACAGGGGTTAACTATGGCTACACCTTC
CDR3 protein: CASTALTGVNYGYTF
D gene: TRBD1
clone size: .
J gene: TRBJ1-2
V gene: TRBV28